The rows below give T cell receptor beta chains drawn from one sample of a study of T cell responses to AZD1222 COVID-19 vaccine. Generated by immunoSEQ multiplex PCR, the TCRdb table keeps only in-frame clones and is missing some. The sample lists under 150,000 clones; roughly 90% were seen once. The sequencing here drew on peripheral blood, taken 28 days after the second AZD1222 dose. These receptors were taken from an adult who received the AZD1222 COVID-19 vaccine. CDR3s leave out the opening cysteine and the closing phenylalanine or tryptophan. Each record gives: J gene, clone size, CDR3 length, V gene, CDR3 protein. Only part of the rows carry a size: once, few, many, or a class if the clone is expanded.

J: TRBJ2-7; size: -; length: 11; V: TRBV30; CDR3: AWSVMGAVEQY
J: TRBJ1-2; size: -; length: 11; V: TRBV30; CDR3: AWSVLGLYGYT
J: TRBJ2-7; size: few; length: 10; V: TRBV30; CDR3: AWTPRGGRSY
J: TRBJ1-1; size: -; length: 12; V: TRBV19; CDR3: ASSTTGARAEAF
J: TRBJ1-5; size: -; length: 13; V: TRBV10-1; CDR3: ASRSNNRANQPQH
J: TRBJ1-6; size: once; length: 15; V: TRBV4-1; CDR3: ASRRDRAPGSSSPLH
J: TRBJ2-5; size: once; length: 16; V: TRBV4-2; CDR3: ASSKGLAGVGNLETQY
J: TRBJ1-6; size: once; length: 12; V: TRBV5-1; CDR3: ASSQDRGNSPLH
J: TRBJ1-2; size: -; length: 10; V: TRBV28; CDR3: ASTGNNYGYT
J: TRBJ1-1; size: -; length: 11; V: TRBV5-5; CDR3: ASSAVPGYEAF
J: TRBJ2-7; size: -; length: 9; V: TRBV28; CDR3: ASSLGYEQY
J: TRBJ2-3; size: -; length: 14; V: TRBV9; CDR3: ASSPWRTAGPDTQY
J: TRBJ2-3; size: -; length: 17; V: TRBV7-2; CDR3: ASSLDPSGLGLAANTQY
J: TRBJ2-4; size: -; length: 12; V: TRBV23-1; CDR3: ASSQSARQGPKY
J: TRBJ1-2; size: -; length: 11; V: TRBV6-5; CDR3: ASSSGSTYGYT
J: TRBJ2-2; size: once; length: 13; V: TRBV7-9; CDR3: ASSSPGGPPGELF
J: TRBJ1-2; size: -; length: 12; V: TRBV5-5; CDR3: ASTRTGSSYGYT
J: TRBJ2-1; size: -; length: 16; V: TRBV11-2; CDR3: ASSSQILAGVSYNEQF
J: TRBJ2-1; size: -; length: 9; V: TRBV20-1; CDR3: SATPPDEQF
J: TRBJ2-7; size: -; length: 9; V: TRBV6-6; CDR3: ASSYRDEQY
J: TRBJ2-1; size: -; length: 14; V: TRBV5-1; CDR3: ASSSSSGTGGNEQF
J: TRBJ2-2; size: -; length: 15; V: TRBV2; CDR3: ASSASGRALRTGELF
J: TRBJ2-1; size: few; length: 14; V: TRBV9; CDR3: ASSVGSGGSYNEQF
J: TRBJ2-5; size: -; length: 11; V: TRBV18; CDR3: ASSPNRGETQY
J: TRBJ1-6; size: -; length: 11; V: TRBV14; CDR3: ASSQDLQSPLH
J: TRBJ1-2; size: -; length: 12; V: TRBV3-1/TRBV3-2; CDR3: ASSQGGQGAGYT
J: TRBJ2-2; size: -; length: 12; V: TRBV10-2; CDR3: ASSYRGNTGELF
J: TRBJ2-5; size: -; length: 15; V: TRBV28; CDR3: ASSRPPVRGRGETQY
J: TRBJ2-7; size: -; length: 12; V: TRBV5-1; CDR3: ASSLLDRSYEQY
J: TRBJ1-1; size: -; length: 10; V: TRBV11-2; CDR3: ASSGGGTEAF
J: TRBJ1-2; size: once; length: 12; V: TRBV6-5; CDR3: ASSYSGGNYGYT
J: TRBJ2-2; size: once; length: 12; V: TRBV5-1; CDR3: ASSGGLNTGELF
J: TRBJ2-3; size: -; length: 15; V: TRBV9; CDR3: ASSVVAAGGPRDTQY
J: TRBJ2-7; size: -; length: 12; V: TRBV9; CDR3: ASSVATGAHEQY
J: TRBJ2-7; size: -; length: 13; V: TRBV7-2; CDR3: ASSLAALGGNEQY
J: TRBJ2-5; size: -; length: 13; V: TRBV5-1; CDR3: ASSLSGDYQETQY
J: TRBJ1-4; size: -; length: 12; V: TRBV5-1; CDR3: ASSFTGSDEKLF
J: TRBJ2-7; size: few; length: 14; V: TRBV6-2/TRBV6-3; CDR3: ASSPIKRLSSYEQY
J: TRBJ1-6; size: -; length: 13; V: TRBV11-2; CDR3: ASSLEVFYNSPLH
J: TRBJ2-6; size: -; length: 13; V: TRBV11-2; CDR3: ASSLGGGGANVLT
J: TRBJ1-1; size: -; length: 11; V: TRBV15; CDR3: ATSRGGVTEAF
J: TRBJ1-2; size: -; length: 12; V: TRBV5-1; CDR3: ASSTTGGDYGYT
J: TRBJ1-2; size: -; length: 11; V: TRBV7-2; CDR3: ASSWTGAYGYT
J: TRBJ1-2; size: -; length: 11; V: TRBV15; CDR3: ATSGTGSGGYT
J: TRBJ1-6; size: -; length: 11; V: TRBV19; CDR3: ASSDDRVKPLH
J: TRBJ1-6; size: -; length: 13; V: TRBV3-1/TRBV3-2; CDR3: ASSQVWGPNSPLH
J: TRBJ1-5; size: -; length: 12; V: TRBV11-2; CDR3: ASSLEESNQPQH
J: TRBJ2-6; size: -; length: 13; V: TRBV6-5; CDR3: ASSYEGAGANVLT
J: TRBJ1-1; size: -; length: 11; V: TRBV2; CDR3: ASSLEENTEAF
J: TRBJ1-3; size: -; length: 9; V: TRBV20-1; CDR3: SAGGGNTIY
J: TRBJ1-6; size: few; length: 15; V: TRBV9; CDR3: ASSTQTGYGYNSPLH
J: TRBJ1-5; size: few; length: 13; V: TRBV7-6; CDR3: ASSLDLTGNQPQH
J: TRBJ1-6; size: many; length: 12; V: TRBV9; CDR3: ASSVEGANSPLH
J: TRBJ1-1; size: -; length: 11; V: TRBV10-1; CDR3: ASSAGGGTEAF
J: TRBJ2-1; size: -; length: 16; V: TRBV7-2; CDR3: ASSFGTSGPLSYNEQF
J: TRBJ2-3; size: -; length: 14; V: TRBV9; CDR3: ASSVASAIGTDTQY
J: TRBJ1-3; size: -; length: 15; V: TRBV7-9; CDR3: ASSLVGQPNSGNTIY